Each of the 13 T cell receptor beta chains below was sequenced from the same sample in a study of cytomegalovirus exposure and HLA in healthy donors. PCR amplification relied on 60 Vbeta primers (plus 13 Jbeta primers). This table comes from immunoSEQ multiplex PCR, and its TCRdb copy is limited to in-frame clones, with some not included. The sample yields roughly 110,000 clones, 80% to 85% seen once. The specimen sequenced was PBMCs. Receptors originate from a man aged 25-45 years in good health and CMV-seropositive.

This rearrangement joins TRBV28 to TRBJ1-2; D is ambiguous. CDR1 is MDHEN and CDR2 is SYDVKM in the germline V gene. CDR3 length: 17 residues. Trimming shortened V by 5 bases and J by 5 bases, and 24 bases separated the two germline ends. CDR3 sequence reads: CASSPTSREGRRYGYTF. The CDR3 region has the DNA TGTGCCAGCAGTCCAACGTCCCGGGAGGGTCGGAGATATGGCTACACCTTC.

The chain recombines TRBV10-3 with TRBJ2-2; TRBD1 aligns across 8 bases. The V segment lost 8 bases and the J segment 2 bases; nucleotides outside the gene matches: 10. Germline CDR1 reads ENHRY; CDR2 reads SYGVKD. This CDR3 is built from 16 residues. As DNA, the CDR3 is TGTGCCATCCCCAGACAGGGGCAACGAAACACCGGGGAGCTGTTTTTT. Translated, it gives CAIPRQGQRNTGELFF.

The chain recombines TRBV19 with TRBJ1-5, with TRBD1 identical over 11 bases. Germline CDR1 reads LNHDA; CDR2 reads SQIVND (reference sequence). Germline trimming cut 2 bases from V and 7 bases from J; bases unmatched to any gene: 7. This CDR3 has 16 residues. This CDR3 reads CASSIRTGGVGQPQHF. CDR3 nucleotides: TGTGCCAGTAGTATAAGGACAGGGGGCGTTGGGCAGCCCCAGCATTTT. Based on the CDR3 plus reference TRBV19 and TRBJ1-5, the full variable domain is DGGITQSPKYLFRKEGQNVTLSCEQNLNHDAMYWYRQDPGQGLRLIYYSQIVNDFQKGDIAEGYSVSREKKESFPLTVTSAQKNPTAFYLCASSIRTGGVGQPQHFGDGTRLSIL.

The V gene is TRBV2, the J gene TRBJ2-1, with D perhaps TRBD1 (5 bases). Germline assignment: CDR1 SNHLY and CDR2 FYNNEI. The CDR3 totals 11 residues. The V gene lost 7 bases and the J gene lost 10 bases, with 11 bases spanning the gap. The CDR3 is CASTEGVEQFF. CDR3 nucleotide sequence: TGTGCCAGCACCGAAGGGGTCGAGCAGTTCTTC.

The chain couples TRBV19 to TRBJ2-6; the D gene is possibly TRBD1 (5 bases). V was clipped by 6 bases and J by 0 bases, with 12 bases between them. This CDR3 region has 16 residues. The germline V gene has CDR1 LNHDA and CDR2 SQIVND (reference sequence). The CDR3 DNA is TGTGCCAGTAGCCAGAACACAGGCTCTGGGGCCAACGTCCTGACTTTC. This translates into CASSQNTGSGANVLTF. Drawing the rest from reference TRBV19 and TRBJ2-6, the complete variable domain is DGGITQSPKYLFRKEGQNVTLSCEQNLNHDAMYWYRQDPGQGLRLIYYSQIVNDFQKGDIAEGYSVSREKKESFPLTVTSAQKNPTAFYLCASSQNTGSGANVLTFGAGSRLTVL.

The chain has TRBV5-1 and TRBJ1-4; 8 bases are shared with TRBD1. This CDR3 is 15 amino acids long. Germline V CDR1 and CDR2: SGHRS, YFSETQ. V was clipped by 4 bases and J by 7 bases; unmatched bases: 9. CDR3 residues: CASSTQGQAFEKLFF. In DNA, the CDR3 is TGCGCCAGCAGCACCCAGGGACAGGCTTTTGAAAAACTGTTTTTT.

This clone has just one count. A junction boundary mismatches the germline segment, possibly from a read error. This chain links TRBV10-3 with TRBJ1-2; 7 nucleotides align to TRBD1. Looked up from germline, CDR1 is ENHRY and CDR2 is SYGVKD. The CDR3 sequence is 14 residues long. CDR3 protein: CAISESGQPRGYAF. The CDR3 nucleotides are TGTGCCATCAGTGAGTCGGGACAGCCAAGGGGCTACGCCTTC.

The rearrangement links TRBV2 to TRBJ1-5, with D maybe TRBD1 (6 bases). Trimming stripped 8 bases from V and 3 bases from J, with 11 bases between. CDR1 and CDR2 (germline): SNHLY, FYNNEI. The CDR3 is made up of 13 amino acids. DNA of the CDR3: TGTGCCAGCGGAGGGGGGGCCAATCAGCCCCAGCATTTT. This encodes CASGGGANQPQHF.

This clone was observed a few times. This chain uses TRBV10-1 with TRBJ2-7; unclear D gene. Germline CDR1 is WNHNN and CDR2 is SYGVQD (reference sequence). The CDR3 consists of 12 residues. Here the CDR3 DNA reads TGCGAGTATCAGGAACCCACGGCCGAGCAGTACTTC. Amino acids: CEYQEPTAEQYF.

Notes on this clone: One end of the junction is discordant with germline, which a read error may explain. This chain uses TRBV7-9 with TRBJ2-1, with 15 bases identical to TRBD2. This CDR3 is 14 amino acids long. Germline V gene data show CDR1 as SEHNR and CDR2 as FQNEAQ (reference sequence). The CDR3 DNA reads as TGTGCCAGCAGCTTGGGGACTAGCGGGGGGCTTTTGATCTTC. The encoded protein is CASSLGTSGGLLIF.

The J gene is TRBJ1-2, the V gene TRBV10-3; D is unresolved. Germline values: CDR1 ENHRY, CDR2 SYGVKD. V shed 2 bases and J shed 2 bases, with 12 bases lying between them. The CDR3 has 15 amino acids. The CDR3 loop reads CAISEGQRQNYGYTF. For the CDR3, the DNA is TGTGCCATCAGTGAGGGGCAGAGACAAAACTATGGCTACACCTTC.

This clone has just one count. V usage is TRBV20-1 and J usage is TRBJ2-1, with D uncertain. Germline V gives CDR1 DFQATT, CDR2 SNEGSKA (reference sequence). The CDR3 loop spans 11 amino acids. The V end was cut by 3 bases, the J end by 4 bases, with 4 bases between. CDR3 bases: TGCAGTGCTAGCCCATACAATGAGCAGTTCTTC. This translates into CSASPYNEQFF.

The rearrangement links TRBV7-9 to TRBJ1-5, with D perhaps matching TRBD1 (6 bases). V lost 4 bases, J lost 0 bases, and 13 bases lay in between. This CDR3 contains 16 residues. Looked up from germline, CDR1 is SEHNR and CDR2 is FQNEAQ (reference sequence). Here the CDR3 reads CASSSVNRDSNQPQHF. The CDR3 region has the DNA TGTGCCAGCAGCTCCGTCAACAGGGATAGCAATCAGCCCCAGCATTTT.